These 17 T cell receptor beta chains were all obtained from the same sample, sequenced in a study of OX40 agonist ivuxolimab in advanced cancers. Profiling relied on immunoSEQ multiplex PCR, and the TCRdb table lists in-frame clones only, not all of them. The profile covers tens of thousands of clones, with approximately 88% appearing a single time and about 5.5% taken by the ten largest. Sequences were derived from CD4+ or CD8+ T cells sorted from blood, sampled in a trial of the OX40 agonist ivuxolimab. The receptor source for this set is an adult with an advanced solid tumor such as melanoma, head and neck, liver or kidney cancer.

CDR3 sequence reads: CASRASDGATGNTIYF. In nucleotides, the CDR3 is TGTGCCAGCAGGGCTTCGGACGGGGCGACTGGAAACACCATATATTTT. The rearrangement links TRBV28 to TRBJ1-3; D might be TRBD1 (5 bases). This CDR3 is built from 16 residues. Looked up from germline, CDR1 is MDHEN and CDR2 is SYDVKM. V was trimmed by 6 bases and J by 2 bases, leaving 17 bases between them.

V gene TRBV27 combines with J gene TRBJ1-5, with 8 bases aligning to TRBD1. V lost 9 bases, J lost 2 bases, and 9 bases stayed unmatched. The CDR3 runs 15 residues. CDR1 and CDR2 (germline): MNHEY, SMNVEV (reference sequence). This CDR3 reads CASTTGQGRNQPQHF. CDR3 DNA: TGTGCCAGTACGACCGGACAGGGTCGCAATCAGCCCCAGCATTTT.

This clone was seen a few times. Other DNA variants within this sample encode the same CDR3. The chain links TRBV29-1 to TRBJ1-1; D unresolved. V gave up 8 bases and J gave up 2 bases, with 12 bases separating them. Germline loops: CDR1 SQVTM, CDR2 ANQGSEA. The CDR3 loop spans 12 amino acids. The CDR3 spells CSTLEGNTEAFF. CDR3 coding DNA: TGCAGCACCCTAGAGGGCAACACTGAAGCTTTCTTT.

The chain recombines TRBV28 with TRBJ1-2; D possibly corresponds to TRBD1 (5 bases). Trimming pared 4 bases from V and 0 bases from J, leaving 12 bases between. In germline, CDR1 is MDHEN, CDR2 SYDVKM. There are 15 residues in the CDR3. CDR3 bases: TGTGCCAGCAGTTCCCTCGGGGGAGCTAACTATGGCTACACCTTC. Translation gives CASSSLGGANYGYTF.

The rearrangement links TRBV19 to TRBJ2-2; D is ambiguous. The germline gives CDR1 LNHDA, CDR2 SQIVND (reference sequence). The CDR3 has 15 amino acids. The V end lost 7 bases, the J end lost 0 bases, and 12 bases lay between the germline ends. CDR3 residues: CASKRTETNTGELFF. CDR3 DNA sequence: TGTGCCAGTAAAAGGACGGAGACGAACACCGGGGAGCTGTTTTTT. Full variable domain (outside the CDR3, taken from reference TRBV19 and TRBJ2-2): DGGITQSPKYLFRKEGQNVTLSCEQNLNHDAMYWYRQDPGQGLRLIYYSQIVNDFQKGDIAEGYSVSREKKESFPLTVTSAQKNPTAFYLCASKRTETNTGELFFGEGSRLTVL.

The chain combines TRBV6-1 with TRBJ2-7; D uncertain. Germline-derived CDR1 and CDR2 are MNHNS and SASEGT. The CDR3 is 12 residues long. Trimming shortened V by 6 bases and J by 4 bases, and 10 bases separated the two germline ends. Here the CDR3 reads CASRPLGYEQYF. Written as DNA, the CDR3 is TGTGCCAGCAGACCTCTGGGGTACGAGCAGTACTTC.

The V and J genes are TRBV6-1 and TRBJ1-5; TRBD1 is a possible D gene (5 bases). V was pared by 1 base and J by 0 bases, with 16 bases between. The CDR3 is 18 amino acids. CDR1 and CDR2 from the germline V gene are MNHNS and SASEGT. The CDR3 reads CASSEEEGRGTSNQPQHF. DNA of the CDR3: TGTGCCAGCAGTGAAGAAGAGGGGCGCGGGACTAGCAATCAGCCCCAGCATTTT.

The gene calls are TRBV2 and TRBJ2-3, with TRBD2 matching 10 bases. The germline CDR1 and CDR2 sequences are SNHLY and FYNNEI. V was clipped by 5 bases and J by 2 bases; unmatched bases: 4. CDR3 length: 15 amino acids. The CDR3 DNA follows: TGTGCCAGCAGTTTCGGACTAGCGGTCACAGATACGCAGTATTTT. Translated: CASSFGLAVTDTQYF.

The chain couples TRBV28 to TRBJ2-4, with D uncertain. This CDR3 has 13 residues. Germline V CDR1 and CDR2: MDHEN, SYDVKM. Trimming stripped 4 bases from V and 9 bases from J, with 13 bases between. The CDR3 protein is CASSSVAVGIQYF. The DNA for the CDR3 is TGTGCCAGCAGTTCCGTGGCAGTCGGCATTCAGTACTTC.

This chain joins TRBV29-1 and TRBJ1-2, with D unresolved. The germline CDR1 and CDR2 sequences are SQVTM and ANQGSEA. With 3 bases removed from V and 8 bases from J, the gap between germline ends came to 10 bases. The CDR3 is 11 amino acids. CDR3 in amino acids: CSVDQVGGYTF. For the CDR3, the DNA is TGCAGCGTTGACCAAGTGGGGGGCTACACCTTC.

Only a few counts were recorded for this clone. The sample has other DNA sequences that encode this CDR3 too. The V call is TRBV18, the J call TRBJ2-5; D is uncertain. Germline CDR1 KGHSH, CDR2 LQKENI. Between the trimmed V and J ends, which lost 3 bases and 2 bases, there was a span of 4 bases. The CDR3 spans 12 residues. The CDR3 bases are TGTGCCAGCTCACCGGCACAAGAGACCCAGTACTTC. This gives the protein CASSPAQETQYF.

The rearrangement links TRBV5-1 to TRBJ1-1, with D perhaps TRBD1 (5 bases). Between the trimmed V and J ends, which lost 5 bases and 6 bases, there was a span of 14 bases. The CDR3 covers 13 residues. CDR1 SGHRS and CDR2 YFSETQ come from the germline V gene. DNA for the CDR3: TGCGCCAGCAGACCCGCTAGGGGAGCTGAAGCTTTCTTT. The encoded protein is CASRPARGAEAFF.

Here the CDR3 reads CASSLSRNTEAFF. CDR3 DNA: TGTGCCAGCAGTTTGAGTAGGAACACTGAAGCTTTCTTT. The chain has TRBV28 and TRBJ1-1, with D hard to call. This CDR3 has 13 amino acids. Germline V CDR1 and CDR2: MDHEN, SYDVKM. V was shortened by 3 bases and J by 1 base, with 6 bases between the two germline ends.

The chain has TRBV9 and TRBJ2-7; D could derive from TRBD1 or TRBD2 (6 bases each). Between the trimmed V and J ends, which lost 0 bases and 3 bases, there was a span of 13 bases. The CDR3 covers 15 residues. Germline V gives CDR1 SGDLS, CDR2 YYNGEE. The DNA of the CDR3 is TGTGCCAGCAGCGTAGAGGGGGAGGTTCGCTACGAGCAGTACTTC. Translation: CASSVEGEVRYEQYF.

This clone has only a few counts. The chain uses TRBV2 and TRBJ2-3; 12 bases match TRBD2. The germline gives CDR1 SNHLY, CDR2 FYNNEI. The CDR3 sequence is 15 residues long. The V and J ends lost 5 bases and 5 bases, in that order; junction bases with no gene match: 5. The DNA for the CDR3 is TGTGCCAGCAGTATGGGACTAGCGGGTAAAGATACGCAGTATTTT. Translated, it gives CASSMGLAGKDTQYF.

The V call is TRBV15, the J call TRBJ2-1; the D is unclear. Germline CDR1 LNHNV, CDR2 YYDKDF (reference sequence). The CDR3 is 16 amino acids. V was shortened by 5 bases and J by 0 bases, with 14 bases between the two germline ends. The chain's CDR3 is CATSRKASSSYNEQFF. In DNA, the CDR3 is TGTGCCACCAGCCGGAAAGCGAGCTCCTCCTACAATGAGCAGTTCTTC. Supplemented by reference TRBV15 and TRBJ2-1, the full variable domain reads DAMVIQNPRYQVTQFGKPVTLSCSQTLNHNVMYWYQQKSSQAPKLLFHYYDKDFNNEADTPDNFQSRRPNTSFCFLDIRSPGLGDTAMYLCATSRKASSSYNEQFFGPGTRLTVL.

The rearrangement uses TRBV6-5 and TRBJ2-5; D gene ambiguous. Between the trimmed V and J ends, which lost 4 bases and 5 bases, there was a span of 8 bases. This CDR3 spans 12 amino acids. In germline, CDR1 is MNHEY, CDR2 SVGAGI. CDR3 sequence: CASSSNRETQYF. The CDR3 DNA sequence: TGTGCCAGCAGTTCGAATAGGGAGACCCAGTACTTC.